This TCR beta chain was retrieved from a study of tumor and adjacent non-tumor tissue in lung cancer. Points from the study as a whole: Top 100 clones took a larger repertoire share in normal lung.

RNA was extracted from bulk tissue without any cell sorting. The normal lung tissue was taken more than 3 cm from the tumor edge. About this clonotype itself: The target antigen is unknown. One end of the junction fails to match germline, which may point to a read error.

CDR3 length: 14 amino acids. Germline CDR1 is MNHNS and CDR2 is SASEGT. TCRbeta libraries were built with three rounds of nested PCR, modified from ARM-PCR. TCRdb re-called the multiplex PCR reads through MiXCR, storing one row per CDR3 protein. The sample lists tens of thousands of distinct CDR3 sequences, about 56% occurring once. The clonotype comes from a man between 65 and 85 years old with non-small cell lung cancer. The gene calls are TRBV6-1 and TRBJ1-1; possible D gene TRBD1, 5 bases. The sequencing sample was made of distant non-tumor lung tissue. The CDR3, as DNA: TGTGCCAGCAGTGATGACAGCCTGAACACTGAATCTTTCTTT. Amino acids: CASSDDSLNTESFF.